This T cell receptor (beta chain) comes out of a study of PD-1 blockade in classical Hodgkin lymphoma. Study results and limitations: Reported findings placed baseline TCR diversity lower in newly diagnosed patients (compared with healthy donors). The study found complete responders had baseline diversity similar to newly diagnosed patients.

As for this clone: Its target is unknown.

Time point denoted: cycle 4 day 1 (C4D1), after about 6 weeks of nivolumab. All trial patients relapsed after autologous stem cell transplantation. TCRdb's table, derived via immunoSEQ multiplex PCR, lists solely in-frame clones and lacks some. This table has 35,000 to 50,000 clones, roughly two thirds appearing once. Per the germline V gene, CDR1 is SGDLS and CDR2 is YYNGEE. This CDR3 is built from 16 residues. The trim removed 2 bases at V and 1 base at J, leaving 5 bases unmatched. The chain employs TRBV9 and TRBJ2-2, with 7 bases lining up with TRBD2. Material: peripheral blood mononuclear cells (PBMCs), obtained before the fourth cycle of nivolumab. The receptor's source is a human donor with classical Hodgkin lymphoma. The CDR3 DNA follows: TGTGCCAGCAGCGTTGGGCTAGCGGAGAACACCGGGGAGCTGTTTTTT. Its translation: CASSVGLAENTGELFF.